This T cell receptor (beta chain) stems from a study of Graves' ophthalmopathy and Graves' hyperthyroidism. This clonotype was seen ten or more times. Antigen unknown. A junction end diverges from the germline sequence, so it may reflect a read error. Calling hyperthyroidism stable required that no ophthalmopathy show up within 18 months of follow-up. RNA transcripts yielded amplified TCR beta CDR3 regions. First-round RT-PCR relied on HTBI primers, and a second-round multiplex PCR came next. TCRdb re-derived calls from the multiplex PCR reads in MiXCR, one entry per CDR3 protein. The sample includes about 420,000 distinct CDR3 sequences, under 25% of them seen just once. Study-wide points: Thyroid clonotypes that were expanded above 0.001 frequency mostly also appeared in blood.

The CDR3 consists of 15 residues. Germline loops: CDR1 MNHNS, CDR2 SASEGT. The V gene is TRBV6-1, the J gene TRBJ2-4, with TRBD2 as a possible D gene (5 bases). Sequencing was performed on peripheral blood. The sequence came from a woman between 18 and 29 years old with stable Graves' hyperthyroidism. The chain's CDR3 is CASSGRVLAKNIKYF. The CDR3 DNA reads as TGTGCCAGCAGTGGCCGTGTCCTAGCCAAAAACATTAAGTACTTC.